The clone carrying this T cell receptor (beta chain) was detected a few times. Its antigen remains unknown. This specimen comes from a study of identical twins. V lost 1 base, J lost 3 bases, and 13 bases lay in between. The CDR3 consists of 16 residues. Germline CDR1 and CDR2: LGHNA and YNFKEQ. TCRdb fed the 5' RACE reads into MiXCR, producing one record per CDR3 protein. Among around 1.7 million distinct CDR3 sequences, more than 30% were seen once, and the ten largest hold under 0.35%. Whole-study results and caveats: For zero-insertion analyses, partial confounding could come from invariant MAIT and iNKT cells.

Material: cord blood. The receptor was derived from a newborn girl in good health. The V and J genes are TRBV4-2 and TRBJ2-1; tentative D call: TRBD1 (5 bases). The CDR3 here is CASSQVLGQGYNEQFF. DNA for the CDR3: TGTGCCAGCAGCCAAGTTTTAGGGCAGGGCTACAATGAGCAGTTCTTC.